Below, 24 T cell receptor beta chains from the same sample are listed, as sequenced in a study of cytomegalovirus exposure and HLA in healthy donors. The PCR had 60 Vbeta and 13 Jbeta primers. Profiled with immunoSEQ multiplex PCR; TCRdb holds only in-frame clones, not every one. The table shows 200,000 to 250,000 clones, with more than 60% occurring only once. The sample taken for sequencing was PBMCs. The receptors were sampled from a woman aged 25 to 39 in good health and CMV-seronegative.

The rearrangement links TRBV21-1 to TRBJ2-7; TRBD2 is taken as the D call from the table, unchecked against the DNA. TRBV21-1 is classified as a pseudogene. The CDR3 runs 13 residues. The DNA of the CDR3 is TGTGCCAGCATCTTAGCGGGAGGCTCTGAGCAGTACTTC. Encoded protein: CASILAGGSEQYF.

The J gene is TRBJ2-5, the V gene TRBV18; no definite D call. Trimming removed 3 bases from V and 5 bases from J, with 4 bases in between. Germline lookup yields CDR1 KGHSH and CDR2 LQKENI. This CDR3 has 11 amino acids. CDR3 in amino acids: CASSPQETQYF. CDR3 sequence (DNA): TGTGCCAGCTCACCTCAGGAGACCCAGTACTTC. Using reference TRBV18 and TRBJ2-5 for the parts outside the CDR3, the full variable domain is NAGVMQNPRHLVRRRGQEARLRCSPMKGHSHVYWYRQLPEEGLKFMVYLQKENIIDESGMPKERFSAEFPKEGPSILRIQQVVRGDSAAYFCASSPQETQYFGPGTRLLVL.

The CDR3 region has the DNA TGTGCCAGCAGTCGAGGACTAGGGATAGGGCAGTTCTTC. It specifies CASSRGLGIGQFF. The chain combines TRBV6-5 with TRBJ2-1, with 7 bases aligning to TRBD2. The V segment lost 5 bases and the J segment 12 bases; nucleotides outside the gene matches: 10. The CDR3 length is 13 residues. Germline V gene data show CDR1 as MNHEY and CDR2 as SVGAGI.

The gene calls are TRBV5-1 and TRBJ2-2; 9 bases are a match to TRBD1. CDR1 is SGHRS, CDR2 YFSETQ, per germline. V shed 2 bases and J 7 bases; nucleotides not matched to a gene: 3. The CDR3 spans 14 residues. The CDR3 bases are TGCGCCAGCAGCTTACAGGGGGCTGACGGGGAGCTGTTTTTT. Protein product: CASSLQGADGELFF.

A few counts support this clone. The CDR3 coding sequence is TGTGCCTGGAAAACCGGGACAACCTACACCGGGGAGCTGTTTTTT. Translation: CAWKTGTTYTGELFF. This rearrangement joins TRBV30 to TRBJ2-2; tentatively, D is TRBD1 (6 bases). Germline loops: CDR1 GTSNPN, CDR2 SVGIG (reference sequence). This CDR3 has 15 amino acids. Deletions cut 4 bases from V and 3 bases from J, with 15 bases between.

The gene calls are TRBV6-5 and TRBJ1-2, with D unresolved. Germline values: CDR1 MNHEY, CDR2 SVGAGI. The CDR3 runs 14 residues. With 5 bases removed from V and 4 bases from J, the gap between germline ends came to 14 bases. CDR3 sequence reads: CASSEVRRSYGYTF. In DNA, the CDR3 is TGTGCCAGCAGTGAAGTAAGGAGGAGCTATGGCTACACCTTC.

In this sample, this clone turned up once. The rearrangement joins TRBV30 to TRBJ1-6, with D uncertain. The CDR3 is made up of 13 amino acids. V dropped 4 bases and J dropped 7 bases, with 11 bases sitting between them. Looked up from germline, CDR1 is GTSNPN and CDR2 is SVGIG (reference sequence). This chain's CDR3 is CAWTEANNSPLHF. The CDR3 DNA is TGTGCCTGGACCGAGGCGAACAATTCACCCCTCCACTTT.

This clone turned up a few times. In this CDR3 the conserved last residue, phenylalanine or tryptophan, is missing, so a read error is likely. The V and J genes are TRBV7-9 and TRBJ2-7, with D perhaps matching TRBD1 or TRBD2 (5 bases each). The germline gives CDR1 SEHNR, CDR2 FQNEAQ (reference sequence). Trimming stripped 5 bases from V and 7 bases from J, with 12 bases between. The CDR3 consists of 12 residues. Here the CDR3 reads CASSPGRREQYL. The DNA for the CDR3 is TGTGCCAGCAGCCCGGGACGGCGGGAGCAGTACTTG.

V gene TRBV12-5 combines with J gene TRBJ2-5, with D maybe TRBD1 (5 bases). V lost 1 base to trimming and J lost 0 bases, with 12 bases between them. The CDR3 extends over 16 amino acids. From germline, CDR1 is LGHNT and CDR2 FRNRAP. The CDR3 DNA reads TGTGCTAGTGGTTTGGGAAGGACACTGTACCAAGAGACCCAGTACTTC. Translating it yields CASGLGRTLYQETQYF.

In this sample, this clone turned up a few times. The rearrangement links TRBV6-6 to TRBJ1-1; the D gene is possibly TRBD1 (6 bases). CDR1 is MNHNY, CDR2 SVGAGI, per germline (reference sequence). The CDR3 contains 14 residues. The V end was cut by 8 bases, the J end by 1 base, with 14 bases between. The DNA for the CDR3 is TGTGCCAGCGGGTGGGGGCCGGGGAACACTGAAGCTTTCTTT. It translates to CASGWGPGNTEAFF.

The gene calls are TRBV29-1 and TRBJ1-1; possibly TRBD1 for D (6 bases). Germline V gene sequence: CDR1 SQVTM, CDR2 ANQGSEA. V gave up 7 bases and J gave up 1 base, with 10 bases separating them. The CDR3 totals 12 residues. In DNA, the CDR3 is TGCAGCGCGCTGGGACAGAACACTGAAGCTTTCTTT. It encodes CSALGQNTEAFF. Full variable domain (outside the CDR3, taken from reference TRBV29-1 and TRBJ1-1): SAVISQKPSRDICQRGTSLTIQCQVDSQVTMMFWYRQQPGQSLTLIATANQGSEATYESGFVIDKFPISRPNLTFSTLTVSNMSPEDSSIYLCSALGQNTEAFFGQGTRLTVV.

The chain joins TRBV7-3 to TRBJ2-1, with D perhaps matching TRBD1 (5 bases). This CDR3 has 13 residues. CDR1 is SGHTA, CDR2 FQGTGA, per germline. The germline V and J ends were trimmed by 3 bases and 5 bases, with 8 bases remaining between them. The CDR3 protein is CASSLGPNNEQFF. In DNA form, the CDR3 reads TGTGCCAGCAGCTTGGGGCCCAACAATGAGCAGTTCTTC. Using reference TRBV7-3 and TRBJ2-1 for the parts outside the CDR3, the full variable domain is GAGVSQTPSNKVTEKGKYVELRCDPISGHTALYWYRQSLGQGPEFLIYFQGTGAADDSGLPNDRFFAVRPEGSVSTLKIQRTERGDSAVYLCASSLGPNNEQFFGPGTRLTVL.

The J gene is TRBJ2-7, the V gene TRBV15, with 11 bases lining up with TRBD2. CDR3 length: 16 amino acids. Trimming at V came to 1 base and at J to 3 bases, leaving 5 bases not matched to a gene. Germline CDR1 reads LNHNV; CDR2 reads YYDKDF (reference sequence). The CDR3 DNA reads TGTGCCACCAGCAGAGGTGGGACTAGCGGTGTCTACGAGCAGTACTTC. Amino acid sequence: CATSRGGTSGVYEQYF.

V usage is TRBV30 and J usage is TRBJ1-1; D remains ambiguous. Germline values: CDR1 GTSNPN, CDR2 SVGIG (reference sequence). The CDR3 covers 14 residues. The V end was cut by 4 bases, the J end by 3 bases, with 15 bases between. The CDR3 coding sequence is TGTGCCTGGAAGGAGGGCGGTTGGGACACTGAAGCTTTCTTT. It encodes CAWKEGGWDTEAFF.

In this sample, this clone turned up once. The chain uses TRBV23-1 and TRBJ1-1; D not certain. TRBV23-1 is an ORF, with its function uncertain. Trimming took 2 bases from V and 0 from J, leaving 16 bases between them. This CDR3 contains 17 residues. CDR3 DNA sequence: TGCGCCAGCAGTCAACGACGGGTGCGGGATATGAACACTGAAGCTTTCTTT. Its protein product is CASSQRRVRDMNTEAFF.

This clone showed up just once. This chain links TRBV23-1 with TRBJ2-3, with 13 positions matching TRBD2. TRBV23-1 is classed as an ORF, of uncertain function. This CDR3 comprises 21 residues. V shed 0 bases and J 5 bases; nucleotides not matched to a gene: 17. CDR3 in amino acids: CASSQSGGGTSGALSLDTQYF. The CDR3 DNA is TGCGCCAGCAGTCAATCTGGGGGGGGGACTAGCGGGGCCTTATCCCTAGATACGCAGTATTTT.

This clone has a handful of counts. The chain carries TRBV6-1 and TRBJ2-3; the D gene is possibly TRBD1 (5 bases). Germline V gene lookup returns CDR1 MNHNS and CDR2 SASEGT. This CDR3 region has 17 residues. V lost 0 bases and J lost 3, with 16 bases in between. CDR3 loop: CASSEALRTTWTDTQYF. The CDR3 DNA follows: TGTGCCAGCAGTGAAGCGCTAAGGACAACGTGGACAGATACGCAGTATTTT.

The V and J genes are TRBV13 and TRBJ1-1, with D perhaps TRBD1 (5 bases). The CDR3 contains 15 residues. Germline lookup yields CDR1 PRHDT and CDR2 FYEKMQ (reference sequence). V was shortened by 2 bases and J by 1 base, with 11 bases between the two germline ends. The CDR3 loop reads CASSLFFGGNTEAFF. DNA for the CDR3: TGTGCCAGCAGCTTATTTTTCGGGGGGAACACTGAAGCTTTCTTT.

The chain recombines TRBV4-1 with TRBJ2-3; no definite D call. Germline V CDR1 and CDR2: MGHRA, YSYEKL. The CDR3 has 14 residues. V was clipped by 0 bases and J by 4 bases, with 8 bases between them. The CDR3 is CASSQDLNSDTQYF. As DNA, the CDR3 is TGCGCCAGCAGCCAAGATCTAAACTCAGATACGCAGTATTTT.

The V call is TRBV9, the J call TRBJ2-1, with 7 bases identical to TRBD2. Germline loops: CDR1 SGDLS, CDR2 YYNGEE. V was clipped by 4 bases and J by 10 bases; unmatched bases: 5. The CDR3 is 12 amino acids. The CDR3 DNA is TGTGCCAGCAGCCTCTCTAGCGGAGAGCAGTTCTTC. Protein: CASSLSSGEQFF.

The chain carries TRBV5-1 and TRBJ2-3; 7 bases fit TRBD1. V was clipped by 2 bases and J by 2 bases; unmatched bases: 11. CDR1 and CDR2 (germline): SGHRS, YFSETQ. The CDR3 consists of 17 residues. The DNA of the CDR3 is TGCGCCAGCAGCTTAAGGGGGCTAGGTAGGATCACAGATACGCAGTATTTT. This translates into CASSLRGLGRITDTQYF. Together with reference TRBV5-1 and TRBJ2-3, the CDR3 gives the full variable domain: KAGVTQTPRYLIKTRGQQVTLSCSPISGHRSVSWYQQTPGQGLQFLFEYFSETQRNKGNFPGRFSGRQFSNSRSEMNVSTLELGDSALYLCASSLRGLGRITDTQYFGPGTRLTVL.

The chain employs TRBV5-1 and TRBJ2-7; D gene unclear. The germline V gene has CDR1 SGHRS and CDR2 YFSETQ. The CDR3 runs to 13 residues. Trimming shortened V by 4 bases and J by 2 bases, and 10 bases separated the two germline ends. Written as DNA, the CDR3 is TGCGCCAGCAGCCACGGTCTTGCCTACGAGCAGTACTTC. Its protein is CASSHGLAYEQYF.

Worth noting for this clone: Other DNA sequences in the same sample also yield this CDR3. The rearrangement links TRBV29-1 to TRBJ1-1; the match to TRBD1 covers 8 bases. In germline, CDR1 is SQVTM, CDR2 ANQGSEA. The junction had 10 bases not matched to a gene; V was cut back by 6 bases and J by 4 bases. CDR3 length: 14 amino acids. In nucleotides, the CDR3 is TGCAGCGTGGAGCAGGGGGCGCGGGTCACTGAAGCTTTCTTT. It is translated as CSVEQGARVTEAFF.

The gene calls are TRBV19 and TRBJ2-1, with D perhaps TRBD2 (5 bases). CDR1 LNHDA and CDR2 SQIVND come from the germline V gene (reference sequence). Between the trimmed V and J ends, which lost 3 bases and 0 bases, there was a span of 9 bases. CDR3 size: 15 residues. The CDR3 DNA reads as TGTGCCAGTAGTATTCGGGATAGCTCCTACAATGAGCAGTTCTTC. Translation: CASSIRDSSYNEQFF.